This T cell receptor (beta chain) emerged from a study of shared clonotypes between healthy human individuals (TCRdb year 2020). General notes on the study: A few men and a couple of women, aged 18 to 49 years, made up the cohort. To increase sequencing depth and limit assay-specific biases, TCR repertoire library preparation and sequencing were carried out by different laboratories using diverse techniques. To estimate repertoire size and how much clonotypes are shared between individuals, the study performed deep sequencing of blood TCR repertoires from about 5 healthy adults. Each donor's leukapheresis produced roughly between about 0.8 and 8.9 billion PBMCs. For each donor, CD4 naive and CD4 memory were each given three plates, CD8 naive was given two plates, and CD8 memory was given one plate. The investigation overall reported the following: Even with the large sequencing depth, rarefaction of the sorted-subset datasets indicated that sequencing was incomplete. When a few donors were compared, the shared fraction of clonotypes was roughly 5% for naive CD4, 3.5% to 4% for naive CD8, 2% to 2.5% for memory CD4, and roughly 0.43% for memory CD8. Larger estimated clonotype richness was generally found for naive subsets than for memory subsets. Higher generation probabilities were observed for clonotypes shared by all four sorted-subset donors than for non-shared clonotypes. Sampling was limited to blood, and TCR repertoires in tissue likely differ from TCR repertoires in blood. Pairwise subsampling indicated that sequencing depth was expected to affect the degree of clonotype sharing among donors. Because the study included only a small number of donors, the genetic and exposure-history diversity represented was limited.

Trimming costs V 4 bases and J 3 bases, and their ends lie 15 bases apart. The germline V gene gives CDR1 as SGDLS and CDR2 as YYNGEE. From the cysteine through the phenylalanine, the CDR3 covers 15 amino acids. The retained sequence is limited to the CDR3, 45 bases, with the frame set at the first base. This clone has just one count. The antigen this receptor binds is unknown. The record has no base qualities; no much larger clone is one base away. TCR CDR3 regions were amplified from genomic DNA by multiplex PCR using the deep immunoSEQ assay. Extracted genomic DNA from each cell subset was distributed evenly across all wells of several immunoSEQ 96-well plates, and each plate was treated as a replicate. For sorted subsets, approximately 200 ng of genomic DNA, equivalent to about 30,000 T cell genomes, went into each replicate PCR. The purified libraries were quantified using a Qubit 3.0 fluorometer, sized with a Bioanalyzer 2100, and then quantified again using the KAPA Library Quantification kit. Every immunoSEQ 96-well plate was sequenced on a dedicated single-read 150-cycle Illumina NextSeq 550 flow cell. In the authors' own workflow: The immunoSEQ output contained only junctional sequences without quality scores, so filtering could not match that applied to full-length reads. To assign V/J genes and CDR3, sequences were annotated against IMGT germline references using PyIR, a Python wrapper for IgBLAST v1.9. Reads were filtered out if the reads had weak V/J assignments (E-value above 1e-6), no CDR3, stop codons, out-of-frame junctions, or ambiguous translated residues. V3J clonotypes were defined as sequences sharing an identical inferred V gene, J gene, and CDR3 amino acid sequence. To compute the percentage overlap between repertoires, the number of shared unique clonotypes was divided by the size of the smaller repertoire. RTK rarefaction, the Chao1 estimator, and Recon v2.1 estimates of unobserved clonotypes were used to assess repertoire richness. Generation probabilities for all TCRbeta clonotypes obtained by the gDNA method from a handful of donors were computed using OLGA. TCRdb's version of the immuneACCESS table is confined to in-frame rearrangements and falls short of the full clone set. An unresolved V gene accounts for under half of the shortfall where checked; the remainder is of unknown origin. The V and J calls and clone size are taken from that table; D and trimming were inferred from the DNA. The sample table contains about 1 million clones; only one count was recorded for 60% to 80% of them. Over 1.3% of the sample comes from the top ten.

The donors were healthy, HIV-negative adults who had no recently reported acute infections or vaccinations. All donors were Caucasian adults living in Nashville, Tennessee, USA. CD4+ T cells were enriched by magnetic negative selection, after which naive cells were positively selected on CD45RA and the negative fraction was taken as the memory subset. Blood was obtained by leukapheresis, after which PBMCs were separated by Ficoll-Histopaque density gradient centrifugation and cryopreserved in liquid nitrogen vapor phase. Analytical flow cytometry was used to check the purity and quantity of each magnetically sorted T cell population. From each sorted fraction, genomic DNA was isolated and quantified by UV absorbance on a Nanodrop 2000c.

The sequenced sample consisted of memory CD4+ T cells sorted from blood. The cell subset or site label on this specimen signifies: CD45RA-negative fraction. Recombination joined TRBV9 with TRBJ2-3; the D call could be TRBD1 or TRBD2, with each sharing 6 bases. The receptor was derived from a man between 18 and 29 years old in good health. This receptor has the CDR3 CASSTGGRTTDTQYF. The sequenced DNA is TGTGCCAGCAGCACCGGGGGCCGGACAACAGATACGCAGTATTTT.